Listed here are 9 T cell receptor beta chains from one sample, sequenced in a study of blood T cells in healthy people across ages. The use of a sample-barcoded 5' primer and a J-beta primer mix characterized a second PCR of about 7 to 12 cycles. Each CDR3 protein gets one entry after TCRdb re-called the 5' RACE reads with MiXCR. The sample holds 650,000 to 900,000 distinct CDR3 sequences, around 62% seen once. The sample was blood. These receptors originate from a man aged 30-40 years in good health.

This rearrangement joins TRBV7-2 to TRBJ2-1; the match to TRBD2 covers 7 bases. This CDR3 has 16 amino acids. Germline CDR1 SGHTA, CDR2 FQGNSA. V lost 0 bases to trimming and J lost 4 bases; unmatched junction nucleotides: 6. CDR3 protein: CASSLAKTSSYNEQFF. The CDR3 DNA follows: TGTGCCAGCAGCTTAGCGAAGACTAGCTCATACAATGAGCAGTTCTTC.

The table lists this clonotype with a few counts. In nucleotides, the CDR3 is TGCGCCAGCAGCAACAGGGGGCCCTACGAGCAGTACTTC. As protein: CASSNRGPYEQYF. The gene calls are TRBV4-3 and TRBJ2-7; 9 nucleotides align to TRBD1. Germline lookup yields CDR1 LGHNA and CDR2 YSLEER. This CDR3 contains 13 residues. Trimming at V came to 5 bases and at J to 2 bases, leaving 1 base not matched to a gene.

The genes are TRBV15 and TRBJ2-7, with D possibly matching TRBD1 (6 bases). CDR3 length equals 17 residues. Germline loops: CDR1 LNHNV, CDR2 YYDKDF (reference sequence). Deletions cut 2 bases from V and 2 bases from J, with 19 bases between. DNA of the CDR3: TGTGCCACCAGCAGATCGTCGACAGGCGCCTACACCTACGAGCAGTACTTC. Its translation is CATSRSSTGAYTYEQYF.

V is TRBV27 and J is TRBJ2-3; D not certain. The germline gives CDR1 MNHEY, CDR2 SMNVEV (reference sequence). The length of the CDR3 is 13 residues. Between the trimmed V and J ends, which lost 3 bases and 4 bases, there was a span of 8 bases. The CDR3 loop reads CASSLAYSDTQYF. The CDR3 DNA sequence: TGTGCCAGCAGTTTGGCGTATTCAGATACGCAGTATTTT.

This clonotype was seen only a few times. The rearrangement links TRBV7-8 to TRBJ1-2; 8 bases fit TRBD1. V was clipped by 5 bases and J by 1 base; unmatched bases: 12. The CDR3 runs 17 residues. The germline V gene has CDR1 SGHVS and CDR2 FQNEAQ. The CDR3 nucleotides are TGTGCCAGCAGCCCTACAGTACCGGGACAGGTTAACTATGGCTACACCTTC. Translated, it gives CASSPTVPGQVNYGYTF.

This clonotype was counted a few times. V and J are TRBV18 and TRBJ2-4; no clear D gene. The CDR3 runs to 17 residues. Germline values: CDR1 KGHSH, CDR2 LQKENI. Trimming shortened V by 2 bases and J by 0 bases, and 14 bases separated the two germline ends. DNA for the CDR3: TGTGCCAGCTCACCAGGTCGGCAGCAGCTAGCCAAAAACATTCAGTACTTC. Its translation: CASSPGRQQLAKNIQYF.

The V call is TRBV28, the J call TRBJ2-5, with no clear D. Germline CDR1 MDHEN, CDR2 SYDVKM. V shed 1 base and J shed 11 bases, with 11 bases lying between them. The CDR3 is 12 residues long. CDR3 in DNA: TGTGCCAGCAGTTTATTTTACGACTTGCAGTACTTC. Amino acid sequence: CASSLFYDLQYF. Full variable domain (missing parts from reference TRBV28 and TRBJ2-5): DVKVTQSSRYLVKRTGEKVFLECVQDMDHENMFWYRQDPGLGLRLIYFSYDVKMKEKGDIPEGYSVSREKKERFSLILESASTNQTSMYLCASSLFYDLQYFGPGTRLLVL.

This clonotype came up once. The chain joins TRBV12-3 or TRBV12-4 to TRBJ2-3; D may correspond to TRBD1 or TRBD2 (6 bases each). The CDR3 runs to 16 residues. V was clipped by 6 bases and J by 2 bases, with 18 bases between them. CDR3 loop: CASSLYTGAHTDTQYF. The CDR3 DNA reads TGTGCCAGCAGCTTATATACGGGGGCCCACACAGATACGCAGTATTTT.

This sequence joins TRBV30 and TRBJ1-1; D might be TRBD1 (5 bases). This CDR3 region has 12 residues. Germline V lookup: CDR1 GTSNPN, CDR2 SVGIG (reference sequence). Trimming cost V 1 base and J 7 bases, with 10 bases left between them. The CDR3 here is CAWSAQGDEAFF. The CDR3 nucleotides are TGTGCCTGGAGTGCCCAGGGAGATGAAGCTTTCTTT. The variable domain in full, with the rest retrieved from reference TRBV30 and TRBJ1-1, is SQTIHQWPATLVQPVGSPLSLECTVEGTSNPNLYWYRQAAGRGLQLLFYSVGIGQISSEVPQNLSASRPQDRQFILSSKKLLLSDSGFYLCAWSAQGDEAFFGQGTRLTVV.